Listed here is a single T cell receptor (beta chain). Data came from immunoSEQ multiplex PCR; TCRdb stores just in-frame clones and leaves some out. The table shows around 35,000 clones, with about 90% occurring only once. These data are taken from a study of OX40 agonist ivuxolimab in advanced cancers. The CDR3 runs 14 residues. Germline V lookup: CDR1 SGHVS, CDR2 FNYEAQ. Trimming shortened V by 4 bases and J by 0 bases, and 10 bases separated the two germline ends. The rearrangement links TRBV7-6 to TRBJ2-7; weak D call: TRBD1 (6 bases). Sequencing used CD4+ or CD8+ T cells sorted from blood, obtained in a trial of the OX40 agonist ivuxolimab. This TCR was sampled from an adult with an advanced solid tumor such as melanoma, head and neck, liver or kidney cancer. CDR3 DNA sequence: TGTGCCAGCAGCTCTAACAGGGACTCCTACGAGCAGTACTTC. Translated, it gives CASSSNRDSYEQYF.